These 3 T cell receptor beta chains were all obtained from the same sample, sequenced in a study of cytomegalovirus exposure and HLA in healthy donors. Measured with immunoSEQ multiplex PCR; TCRdb has only the in-frame clones, and not every one. This table has about 120,000 clones, roughly 88% appearing once. Sequenced input: PBMCs. These receptors all come from a young man in good health and CMV-seronegative.

This clone was seen once. The chain has TRBV4-1 and TRBJ2-5, with D possibly being TRBD2 (7 bases). Trimming cost V 1 base and J 5 bases, with 14 bases left between them. The germline gives CDR1 MGHRA, CDR2 YSYEKL. The length of the CDR3 is 15 residues. CDR3 in amino acids: CASSQVGGRWETQYF. The CDR3 DNA reads TGCGCCAGCAGCCAAGTGGGGGGGCGTTGGGAGACCCAGTACTTC.

The V gene is TRBV5-4, the J gene TRBJ1-2; weak D call: TRBD1 (6 bases). The length of the CDR3 is 13 residues. The V end was cut by 4 bases, the J end by 4 bases, with 11 bases between. Germline V gene lookup returns CDR1 SGHNT and CDR2 YYREEE (reference sequence). CDR3 amino acids: CASSLDRIYGYTF. The CDR3, as DNA: TGTGCCAGCAGCCTAGACAGGATCTATGGCTACACCTTC. The whole variable domain, filled in from reference TRBV5-4 and TRBJ1-2, reads ETGVTQSPTHLIKTRGQQVTLRCSSQSGHNTVSWYQQALGQGPQFIFQYYREEENGRGNFPPRFSGLQFPNYSSELNVNALELDDSALYLCASSLDRIYGYTFGSGTRLTVV.

The gene calls are TRBV7-9 and TRBJ2-3; 8 positions match TRBD2. V lost 5 bases, J lost 1 base, and 8 bases stayed unmatched. Germline CDR1 and CDR2: SEHNR and FQNEAQ (reference sequence). This CDR3 region has 16 residues. In DNA form, the CDR3 reads TGTGCCAGCAGCGGACCCCGGGAGGGGGGCACAGATACGCAGTATTTT. Its protein is CASSGPREGGTDTQYF.